This T cell receptor (beta chain) was recorded in a study of neoadjuvant anti-PD-1 for oral cavity cancer. PBMC libraries mostly used about 450 ng of input genomic DNA, with six replicates per sample. Sequencing used immunoSEQ multiplex PCR; TCRdb keeps in-frame clones, though not all of them. The sample yields about 12,000 clones, 65% to 75% seen once. The V gene lost 6 bases and the J gene lost 0 bases, with 8 bases spanning the gap. This CDR3 contains 14 residues. Germline V gene data show CDR1 as LNHDA and CDR2 as SQIVND (reference sequence). Regarding time point: after neoadjuvant nivolumab, at surgical resection. No culture or expansion preceded analysis of these blood cells. As regards this clone: Antigen specificity is unknown.

Study-level results: Pretreatment Treg/Th17 ratio correlated inversely with post-treatment tumor clonality. Each response group had just a few patients in TCR analyses.

The chain carries TRBV19 and TRBJ1-4; TRBD1 might be the D (5 bases). This TCR derives from a person aged 35-80 years with oral cavity squamous cell carcinoma. The specimen was PBMCs, collected after nivolumab (anti-PD-1) treatment. CDR3 coding DNA: TGTGCCAGTAGGGGGACCGCAACTAATGAAAAACTGTTTTTT. It encodes CASRGTATNEKLFF.